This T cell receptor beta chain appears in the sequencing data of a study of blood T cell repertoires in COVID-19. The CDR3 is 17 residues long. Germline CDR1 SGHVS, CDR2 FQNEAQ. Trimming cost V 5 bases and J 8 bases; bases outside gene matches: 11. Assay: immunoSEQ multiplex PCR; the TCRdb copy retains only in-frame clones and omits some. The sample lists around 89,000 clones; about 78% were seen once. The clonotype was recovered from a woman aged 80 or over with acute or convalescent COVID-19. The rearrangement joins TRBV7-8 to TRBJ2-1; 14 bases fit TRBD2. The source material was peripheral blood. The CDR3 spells CASSPYRLAGGPYEQFF. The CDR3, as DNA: TGTGCCAGCAGCCCTTACAGACTAGCGGGGGGGCCATATGAGCAGTTCTTC.